Following are 14 T cell receptor beta chains from one sample sequenced in a study of cytomegalovirus exposure and HLA in healthy donors. The study ran its PCR with 60 Vbeta and 13 Jbeta primers. Repertoires were generated with immunoSEQ multiplex PCR, while TCRdb's copy carries only in-frame clones and drops some. The top ten clones hold under 8.5% of a sample with fewer than 150,000 clones, approximately 85% of them seen once. Sequences were obtained from PBMCs. The receptors shown here come from a young woman in good health and CMV-seropositive.

The J gene is TRBJ2-3, the V gene TRBV27; D may be TRBD1 (6 bases). Trimming shortened V by 0 bases and J by 5 bases, and 6 bases separated the two germline ends. Germline values: CDR1 MNHEY, CDR2 SMNVEV (reference sequence). The CDR3 extends over 13 amino acids. CDR3: CASSLSGQDTQYF. The CDR3 DNA reads as TGTGCCAGCAGTTTATCGGGACAAGATACGCAGTATTTT.

The chain couples TRBV2 to TRBJ1-6, with D uncertain. The CDR3 runs 15 residues. The V gene's germline CDR1 is SNHLY and CDR2 FYNNEI. V was shortened by 7 bases and J by 0 bases, with 10 bases between the two germline ends. The CDR3 reads CASKEESSYNSPLHF. CDR3 bases: TGTGCCAGCAAGGAGGAGAGCTCCTATAATTCACCCCTCCACTTT.

The rearrangement uses TRBV7-2 and TRBJ1-2; weak D call: TRBD1 (5 bases). CDR1 is SGHTA and CDR2 is FQGNSA in the germline V gene. Trimming removed 2 bases at V and 4 bases at J, with 8 bases between. This CDR3 spans 13 amino acids. CDR3 nucleotide sequence: TGTGCCAGCAGCTTAAGGGGCGCCTATGGCTACACCTTC. Its translation: CASSLRGAYGYTF.

J is TRBJ2-5 and V is TRBV5-1, with 7 bases identical to TRBD1. The CDR3 is 13 residues long. The germline CDR1 and CDR2 sequences are SGHRS and YFSETQ. For the CDR3, the DNA is TGCGCAACTGGACAGGATACTCAAGGGGCCCAGTACTTC. Its translation: CATGQDTQGAQYF. The full variable domain, with the rest looked up from reference TRBV5-1 and TRBJ2-5, is KAGVTQTPRYLIKTRGQQVTLSCSPISGHRSVSWYQQTPGQGLQFLFEYFSETQRNKGNFPGRFSGRQFSNSRSEMNVSTLELGDSALYLCATGQDTQGAQYFGPGTRLLVL.

The V call is TRBV10-3, the J call TRBJ1-3; D gene ambiguous. Germline V gene lookup returns CDR1 ENHRY and CDR2 SYGVKD. The CDR3 extends over 13 amino acids. The V end was cut by 6 bases, the J end by 0 bases, with 6 bases between. CDR3 protein: CAIRQTSGNTIYF. Here the CDR3 DNA reads TGTGCCATCAGACAGACCTCTGGAAACACCATATATTTT.

The rearrangement uses TRBV19 and TRBJ1-2, with unresolved D. Trimming stripped 7 bases from V and 8 bases from J, with 17 bases between. The CDR3 is 13 residues long. CDR1 and CDR2 from the germline V gene are LNHDA and SQIVND (reference sequence). The CDR3 DNA sequence: TGTGCCAGTATGGAGGCGGCCCCCAGGGGCTACACCTTC. This translates into CASMEAAPRGYTF.

The rearrangement uses TRBV27 and TRBJ1-3; no firm D call. The CDR3 has 15 residues. Trimming left V 5 bases short and J 0 bases short, with 11 bases between. Germline V gives CDR1 MNHEY, CDR2 SMNVEV (reference sequence). The CDR3 nucleotides read TGTGCCAGCAGTCGCGACACAACCTCTGGAAACACCATATATTTT. Encoded protein: CASSRDTTSGNTIYF.

The chain uses TRBV5-1 and TRBJ2-6, with 8 bases identical to TRBD2. Trimming took 9 bases from V and 0 from J; bases not matched to a gene: 14. Germline V gives CDR1 SGHRS, CDR2 YFSETQ. The CDR3 length is 18 residues. CDR3 sequence reads: CATAPGGTAFSGANVLTF. DNA of the CDR3: TGCGCCACCGCACCGGGAGGGACCGCTTTCTCTGGGGCCAACGTCCTGACTTTC.

V gene TRBV5-1 combines with J gene TRBJ2-5, with D tentatively TRBD2 (5 bases). Trimming removed 2 bases from V and 2 bases from J, with 10 bases in between. The CDR3 length is 14 residues. Per germline, CDR1 SGHRS and CDR2 YFSETQ. The CDR3 region is CASSFRDPQETQYF. CDR3 DNA sequence: TGCGCCAGCAGCTTCCGGGATCCACAAGAGACCCAGTACTTC.

The rearrangement uses TRBV6-5 and TRBJ2-1; 9 bases agree with TRBD2. This CDR3 comprises 15 residues. CDR1 is MNHEY, CDR2 SVGAGI, per germline. Losses at the gene ends were 2 bases for V and 3 bases for J; bases not matched to a gene: 2. The DNA for the CDR3 is TGTGCCAGCAGTTACCAAGCGGGGGGCTACAATGAGCAGTTCTTC. Translated, it gives CASSYQAGGYNEQFF.

The CDR3 loop reads CASSGDRGWQYF. The DNA for the CDR3 is TGTGCCAGCAGTGGCGACAGGGGATGGCAGTACTTC. The rearrangement uses TRBV6-1 and TRBJ2-7; TRBD1 matches 8 bases. Trimming cost V 4 bases and J 9 bases; bases outside gene matches: 5. Germline loops: CDR1 MNHNS, CDR2 SASEGT. The CDR3 covers 12 residues.

This rearrangement joins TRBV6-5 to TRBJ1-1; D uncertain. This CDR3 is 14 amino acids long. CDR1 is MNHEY, CDR2 SVGAGI, per germline. The ends were cut back, 7 bases at V and 11 bases at J, with 23 bases in the middle. The CDR3 is CASTHPSGRGSAFF. In DNA, the CDR3 is TGTGCCAGCACCCACCCCTCGGGTCGCGGATCGGCTTTCTTT.

This clone was counted only a few times. The chain joins TRBV5-1 to TRBJ2-7; 7 bases align to TRBD1. The V segment lost 2 bases and the J segment 7 bases; nucleotides outside the gene matches: 6. The CDR3 contains 13 residues. Germline CDR1 is SGHRS and CDR2 is YFSETQ. The CDR3 is CASSLRQGDEQYF. The CDR3 coding sequence is TGCGCCAGCAGCTTAAGGCAGGGGGATGAGCAGTACTTC.

The genes are TRBV6-5 and TRBJ2-7; possibly TRBD1 for D (6 bases). V was cut by 6 bases and J by 8 bases, with 11 bases left in between. This CDR3 is built from 11 residues. In germline, CDR1 is MNHEY, CDR2 SVGAGI. Here the CDR3 reads CASRTGQKQYF. In DNA form, the CDR3 reads TGTGCCAGCAGGACCGGACAGAAGCAGTACTTC.